These 16 T cell receptor beta chains share one sample of origin, sequenced in a study of blood T cell repertoires in COVID-19. Profiling relied on immunoSEQ multiplex PCR, and the TCRdb table lists in-frame clones only, not all of them. The data hold about 360,000 clones, with roughly 86% observed a single time. Sequencing used peripheral blood. These receptor sequences come from a human donor with acute or convalescent COVID-19. The donor label of this sample is uncertain.

The chain joins TRBV5-1 to TRBJ2-2, with 7 bases aligning to TRBD1. This CDR3 has 15 amino acids. The germline gives CDR1 SGHRS, CDR2 YFSETQ. The V gene end was trimmed by 4 bases and the J gene end by 4 bases; junction bases not matched to a gene: 7. The CDR3 nucleotides are TGCGCCAGCAGCGCAGTAGGGGGCAGCACCGGGGAGCTGTTTTTT. Translation: CASSAVGGSTGELFF.

The chain carries TRBV6-5 and TRBJ2-2, with 7 positions matching TRBD2. Germline CDR1 MNHEY, CDR2 SVGAGI. The CDR3 runs 13 residues. After removal of 10 bases from V and 1 base from J, the junction contained 3 bases not matched to a gene. The CDR3 DNA sequence: TGTGCCACCCTAGCGGAGAACACCGGGGAGCTGTTTTTT. This encodes CATLAENTGELFF.

This chain connects TRBV30 to TRBJ1-1, with D unresolved. CDR1 is GTSNPN and CDR2 is SVGIG in the germline V gene (reference sequence). The CDR3 is made up of 12 amino acids. V shed 0 bases and J shed 7 bases, with 9 bases lying between them. CDR3 loop: CAWSVLSHEAFF. The CDR3 DNA follows: TGTGCCTGGAGTGTATTGTCACATGAAGCTTTCTTT. Full variable domain (outside the CDR3, taken from reference TRBV30 and TRBJ1-1): SQTIHQWPATLVQPVGSPLSLECTVEGTSNPNLYWYRQAAGRGLQLLFYSVGIGQISSEVPQNLSASRPQDRQFILSSKKLLLSDSGFYLCAWSVLSHEAFFGQGTRLTVV.

This sequence joins TRBV7-6 and TRBJ2-3; 14 bases line up with TRBD2. Per the germline V gene, CDR1 is SGHVS and CDR2 is FNYEAQ. This CDR3 has 17 residues. The V and J ends lost 5 bases and 4 bases, in that order; junction bases with no gene match: 8. The CDR3 loop reads CASSPRLAGGRADTQYF. CDR3 bases: TGTGCCAGCAGCCCTAGACTAGCGGGGGGGCGGGCAGATACGCAGTATTTT.

The chain is built from TRBV5-1 and TRBJ1-6, with TRBD1 as a possible D gene (6 bases). This CDR3 has 14 amino acids. Germline V gene data show CDR1 as SGHRS and CDR2 as YFSETQ. Trimming took off 7 bases at V and 9 bases at J, with 17 bases between the two ends. This CDR3 is CASQTGGTGSPLHF. The CDR3 DNA follows: TGCGCCAGCCAGACAGGAGGTACGGGTTCACCCCTCCACTTT.

The sample holds a few counts of this clone. DNA of the CDR3: TGTGCCAGCAGCCTCGGGATTGGCTATGGCTACACCTTC. It is translated as CASSLGIGYGYTF. The chain combines TRBV2 with TRBJ1-2; no clear D. The CDR3 consists of 13 residues. V lost 6 bases and J lost 4, with 12 bases in between. From germline, CDR1 is SNHLY and CDR2 FYNNEI.

The gene calls are TRBV5-1 and TRBJ1-6; D possibly corresponds to TRBD1 (5 bases). CDR3 length: 14 amino acids. V was cut by 3 bases and J by 8 bases, with 12 bases left in between. Germline V gene data show CDR1 as SGHRS and CDR2 as YFSETQ. CDR3 in DNA: TGCGCCAGCAGCTGGAACGGCAGGGATTCACCCCTCCACTTT. Encoded protein: CASSWNGRDSPLHF.

The rearrangement uses TRBV18 and TRBJ2-7; D is undetermined. V dropped 1 base and J dropped 2 bases, with 9 bases sitting between them. The CDR3 consists of 14 residues. The germline gives CDR1 KGHSH, CDR2 LQKENI. CDR3 region: CASSPRSVAYEQYF. In DNA, the CDR3 is TGTGCCAGCTCACCACGCAGTGTTGCCTACGAGCAGTACTTC.

The rearrangement joins TRBV18 to TRBJ2-1; D ambiguous. The germline gives CDR1 KGHSH, CDR2 LQKENI. V lost 3 bases, J lost 2 bases, and 2 bases lay in between. The CDR3 covers 12 residues. CDR3 sequence reads: CASSPAYNEQFF. For the CDR3, the DNA is TGTGCCAGCTCACCCGCCTACAATGAGCAGTTCTTC.

The chain uses TRBV7-8 and TRBJ1-5; tentatively, D is TRBD1 (5 bases). V was shortened by 2 bases and J by 3 bases, with 8 bases between the two germline ends. This CDR3 region has 14 residues. CDR1 is SGHVS, CDR2 FQNEAQ, per germline. The CDR3 is CASSLRQTNQPQHF. The DNA of the CDR3 is TGTGCCAGCAGCTTAAGACAGACCAATCAGCCCCAGCATTTT.

V gene TRBV12-5 combines with J gene TRBJ1-1, with D possibly matching TRBD1 (5 bases). Germline V gene data show CDR1 as LGHNT and CDR2 as FRNRAP. The CDR3 loop spans 14 amino acids. V lost 5 bases, J lost 5 bases, and 15 bases lay in between. The CDR3 is CASGLMGGYTEAFF. CDR3 DNA: TGTGCTAGTGGTCTAATGGGGGGGTATACTGAAGCTTTCTTT.

This chain uses TRBV29-1 with TRBJ2-1; 14 bases agree with TRBD2. J gave up 8 bases and V 7 bases, and 10 bases lay outside the gene matches. The CDR3 runs to 15 residues. The germline V gene has CDR1 SQVTM and CDR2 ANQGSEA. The CDR3 loop is CSAQTSGRVRDEQFF. CDR3 in DNA: TGCAGCGCCCAGACTAGCGGGAGGGTTAGGGATGAGCAGTTCTTC.

The V call is TRBV7-8, the J call TRBJ1-1; D unresolved. Germline CDR1 SGHVS, CDR2 FQNEAQ. Trimming stripped 2 bases from V and 0 bases from J, with 7 bases between. This CDR3 contains 14 residues. CDR3 in amino acids: CASSLLLLNTEAFF. The CDR3 bases are TGTGCCAGCAGCTTACTACTCTTGAACACTGAAGCTTTCTTT.

This chain links TRBV5-6 with TRBJ1-2; 10 nucleotides match TRBD1. The CDR3 is 16 residues long. Trimming took 5 bases from V and 0 from J; bases not matched to a gene: 7. Per germline, CDR1 SGHDT and CDR2 YYEEEE. CDR3 sequence (DNA): TGTGCCAGCAGTCGCCCCGGGACAGGGGCTAACTATGGCTACACCTTC. The encoded protein is CASSRPGTGANYGYTF.

V is TRBV3-1 (or the pseudogene TRBV3-2) and J is TRBJ1-1; D is uncertain. The germline V and J ends were trimmed by 4 bases and 2 bases, with 11 bases remaining between them. Germline V gene sequence: CDR1 LGHDT, CDR2 YNNKEL (reference sequence). CDR3 length equals 14 residues. The CDR3 spells CASSRLGANTEAFF. The CDR3 DNA follows: TGTGCCAGCAGCCGCTTAGGAGCTAACACTGAAGCTTTCTTT.

J is TRBJ1-4 and V is TRBV7-9; D possibly corresponds to TRBD1 (6 bases). Germline CDR1 reads SEHNR; CDR2 reads FQNEAQ (reference sequence). This CDR3 is built from 15 residues. Trimming pared 1 base from V and 5 bases from J, leaving 11 bases between. CDR3: CASSLGGGKNEKLFF. The DNA for the CDR3 is TGTGCCAGCAGCTTAGGCGGGGGCAAGAATGAAAAACTGTTTTTT.